The 17 T cell receptor beta chains below all came from one sample that was sequenced in a study of cytomegalovirus exposure and HLA in healthy donors. With 60 Vbeta and 13 Jbeta primers, the PCR was carried out. TCRdb keeps only in-frame clones here, not all; method: immunoSEQ multiplex PCR. The data hold 90,000 to 95,000 clones, with roughly 79% observed a single time. Source material: PBMCs. These receptors were taken from a man aged 25 to 45 in good health and CMV-seronegative.

The rearrangement links TRBV11-3 to TRBJ2-3, with 7 nucleotides matching TRBD1. This CDR3 region has 17 residues. Germline loops: CDR1 SGHNT, CDR2 YENEEA. V shed 3 bases, J shed 5 bases, and the junction held 14 bases outside the gene matches. The CDR3 sequence is CASSFLQTGLRQDTQYF. Here the CDR3 DNA reads TGTGCCAGCAGCTTCCTTCAGACAGGGTTGCGCCAAGATACGCAGTATTTT.

The V call is TRBV5-6, the J call TRBJ2-5, with a possible D match to TRBD1 (5 bases). The CDR3 length is 14 residues. Germline V gene lookup returns CDR1 SGHDT and CDR2 YYEEEE. Trimming cost V 0 bases and J 3 bases, with 9 bases left between them. This chain's CDR3 is CASSLADRKETQYF. The DNA for the CDR3 is TGTGCCAGCAGCTTGGCCGACAGAAAAGAGACCCAGTACTTC. Using reference TRBV5-6 and TRBJ2-5 for the parts outside the CDR3, the full variable domain is DAGVTQSPTHLIKTRGQQVTLRCSPKSGHDTVSWYQQALGQGPQFIFQYYEEEERQRGNFPDRFSGHQFPNYSSELNVNALLLGDSALYLCASSLADRKETQYFGPGTRLLVL.

The chain joins TRBV9 to TRBJ1-5; D may be TRBD1 (6 bases). The CDR3 has 13 amino acids. CDR1 SGDLS and CDR2 YYNGEE come from the germline V gene. V lost 4 bases and J 5 bases, leaving 10 bases between the germline ends. The CDR3 DNA reads as TGTGCCAGCAGCCCACAGGGTGATCAGCCCCAGCATTTT. Translating it yields CASSPQGDQPQHF.

Concerning this clone itself: Other DNA variants within this sample encode the same CDR3. This chain joins TRBV6-1 and TRBJ1-2, with D tentatively TRBD1 (6 bases). Trimming took 4 bases from V and 4 from J, leaving 10 bases between them. This CDR3 has 13 residues. CDR1 is MNHNS, CDR2 SASEGT, per germline. The CDR3 spells CASSVQGAYGYTF. The CDR3 nucleotides read TGTGCCAGCAGTGTACAGGGAGCCTATGGCTACACCTTC.

The chain combines TRBV14 with TRBJ2-7, with TRBD1 matching over 9 bases. The germline gives CDR1 SGHDN, CDR2 FVKESK. This CDR3 comprises 15 residues. V shed 1 base, J shed 7 bases, and the junction held 8 bases outside the gene matches. For the CDR3, the DNA is TGTGCCAGCAGCCAAGCTGGGACAGGGCAGAGTGAGCAGTACTTC. Translation: CASSQAGTGQSEQYF.

This chain links TRBV6-6 with TRBJ1-1; 9 bases are a match to TRBD1. Per the germline V gene, CDR1 is MNHNY and CDR2 is SVGAGI (reference sequence). This CDR3 is 15 amino acids long. With V trimmed by 6 bases and J by 0 bases, 5 bases remained unmatched. CDR3 amino acids: CASRPTGGMNTEAFF. CDR3 sequence (DNA): TGTGCCAGCAGGCCGACAGGGGGGATGAACACTGAAGCTTTCTTT.

The count of this clone is one. The genes are TRBV27 and TRBJ2-1, with D possibly being TRBD1 (6 bases). Germline values: CDR1 MNHEY, CDR2 SMNVEV (reference sequence). This CDR3 is built from 16 residues. The ends were cut back, 2 bases at V and 4 bases at J, with 15 bases in the middle. CDR3 DNA sequence: TGTGCCAGCAGTTTAAGTGCAGGGGAAAATTACAATGAGCAGTTCTTC. This gives the protein CASSLSAGENYNEQFF.

The rearrangement uses TRBV6-1 and TRBJ1-4; D perhaps matches TRBD1 (5 bases). Germline V gene lookup returns CDR1 MNHNS and CDR2 SASEGT. This CDR3 has 14 residues. V lost 7 bases to trimming and J lost 8 bases, with 17 bases between them. CDR3 DNA sequence: TGTGCCAGCACCTTGGACAACTCGAGGGAAAAACTGTTTTTT. Its protein product is CASTLDNSREKLFF.

The chain employs TRBV9 and TRBJ1-6, with D possibly being TRBD1 (5 bases). The CDR3 covers 15 residues. CDR1 and CDR2 from the germline V gene are SGDLS and YYNGEE. The germline V and J ends were trimmed by 0 bases and 8 bases, with 12 bases remaining between them. In nucleotides, the CDR3 is TGTGCCAGCAGCGTAGATGGGGGGAAGTATTCACCCCTCCACTTT. Its protein product is CASSVDGGKYSPLHF.

This clone was observed once. This rearrangement joins TRBV27 to TRBJ2-1; 10 bases are a match to TRBD2. The CDR3 spans 12 residues. V trimming: 10 bases; J trimming: 10 bases; junction bases outside the gene matches: 7. Germline lookup yields CDR1 MNHEY and CDR2 SMNVEV (reference sequence). CDR3 in DNA: TGTGCCACGCAGCGGGAGGGCCGCGAGCAGTTCTTC. Translating gives CATQREGREQFF.

The chain is built from TRBV11-3 and TRBJ1-1; D possibly corresponds to TRBD1 (6 bases). The germline V gene has CDR1 SGHNT and CDR2 YENEEA. V lost 5 bases and J 6 bases, leaving 16 bases between the germline ends. The CDR3 length is 14 residues. The CDR3 sequence is CASSPRDMAPEAFF. The CDR3 DNA reads as TGTGCCAGCAGCCCACGGGACATGGCTCCTGAAGCTTTCTTT.

The chain couples TRBV29-1 to TRBJ2-5; 9 positions match TRBD2. The CDR3 is 12 amino acids. Trimming at V came to 6 bases and at J to 4 bases, leaving 3 bases not matched to a gene. Germline V gene sequence: CDR1 SQVTM, CDR2 ANQGSEA. The CDR3 DNA follows: TGCAGCGTAATACTAGCGGGAGAGACCCAGTACTTC. Protein: CSVILAGETQYF.

The CDR3 is CASGTGRYGYTF. The CDR3 region has the DNA TGTGCCAGCGGGACAGGACGCTATGGCTACACCTTC. The chain employs TRBV2 and TRBJ1-2; 8 nucleotides agree with TRBD1. This CDR3 contains 12 residues. The germline V gene encodes CDR1 SNHLY and CDR2 FYNNEI. Trimming removed 8 bases from V and 4 bases from J; junction bases left unmatched: 3.

The chain recombines TRBV11-3 with TRBJ2-1; 13 positions match TRBD2. Germline-derived CDR1 and CDR2 are SGHNT and YENEEA. The CDR3 is made up of 15 amino acids. Germline trimming cut 6 bases from V and 7 bases from J; bases unmatched to any gene: 6. CDR3 nucleotide sequence: TGTGCCAGCAGTCCCGGGACTAGCGGGGTGAATGAGCAGTTCTTC. Its translation: CASSPGTSGVNEQFF.

J is TRBJ1-1 and V is TRBV5-1; TRBD1 matches at 8 bases. V lost 6 bases, J lost 5 bases, and 9 bases stayed unmatched. CDR3 size: 14 residues. Per the germline V gene, CDR1 is SGHRS and CDR2 is YFSETQ. CDR3 sequence: CASTPSGGGTEAFF. DNA of the CDR3: TGCGCCAGCACCCCGTCAGGGGGCGGAACTGAAGCTTTCTTT.

The rearrangement uses TRBV7-9 and TRBJ1-1, with D maybe TRBD1 (5 bases). Germline loops: CDR1 SEHNR, CDR2 FQNEAQ (reference sequence). The V end lost 3 bases, the J end lost 1 base, and 6 bases lay between the germline ends. CDR3 length: 13 amino acids. The CDR3 protein is CASSLTANTEAFF. The CDR3 bases are TGTGCCAGCAGCTTGACAGCGAACACTGAAGCTTTCTTT.

In this sample, this clone turned up a few times. V is TRBV11-2 and J is TRBJ1-2; 9 bases map to TRBD1. The CDR3 runs 17 residues. The V segment lost 5 bases and the J segment 2 bases; nucleotides outside the gene matches: 12. The germline V gene has CDR1 SGHAT and CDR2 FQNNGV. The CDR3 DNA is TGTGCCAGCAGCGATACCCACGGGACAGGGATCAACTATGGCTACACCTTC. Protein sequence: CASSDTHGTGINYGYTF.